This T cell receptor (beta chain) was obtained from a study of human T cells and chemical hapten exposure. Time point given: healthy volunteer bleed at 6 weeks. Sequencing started from total RNA isolated from unfractionated whole blood. TCRdb used MiXCR to reprocess the RACE reads, holding one entry per CDR3 protein. Of under 50,000 distinct CDR3 sequences in the sample, around 4% are singletons; the top ten hold 5.6%. The V and J ends lost 6 bases and 0 bases, in that order; junction bases with no gene match: 4. Looked up from germline, CDR1 is KGHSH and CDR2 is LQKENI. CDR3 length: 14 amino acids. The V and J genes are TRBV18 and TRBJ1-1; 7 bases are shared with TRBD1. Sequenced material: whole blood. This TCR came from a human donor in good health. Some clones in this sample may be carry-over from other donors' samples. The CDR3 DNA reads as TGTGCCAGCTCCCGGGACAGCATGAACACTGAAGCTTTCTTT. Its translation is CASSRDSMNTEAFF.